The 27 T cell receptor beta chains below all came from one sample that was sequenced in a study of identical twins (dated by TCRdb to about 2016). The library was produced with 5' RACE. Reads for this sample came from an Illumina HiSeq 2000. TCRdb trimmed the raw reads at Q25, called clones with MiXCR and kept productive beta chains. CDR3 protein duplicates are merged, each entry listing the most common genes and DNA. The sample contains 200,000 to 250,000 distinct CDR3 sequences, under 8.5% of them found a single time. The top ten clones comprise roughly 14% of the sample. Another study also made use of these data, one on T cells expressing NK-cell markers.

The sequenced sample was CD8+ T cells sorted from blood. The receptors come from a woman between 18 and 30 years old in good health.

This sequence joins TRBV30 and TRBJ2-7; a weak D match, TRBD1 (5 bases). Germline loops: CDR1 GTSNPN, CDR2 SVGIG (reference sequence). With 3 bases removed from V and 6 bases from J, the gap between germline ends came to 12 bases. The CDR3 totals 12 residues. The CDR3 DNA follows: TGTGCCTGGAGAGGGGCGGCTCCCGAGCAGTACTTC. Protein: CAWRGAAPEQYF.

This clonotype has at least ten counts. CDR3 in DNA: TGCAGTGCTAGGCCCCTGGAAGGGTACCAAGAGACCCAGTACTTC. Its protein is CSARPLEGYQETQYF. The chain is built from TRBV20-1 and TRBJ2-5; D gene unclear. CDR1 is DFQATT and CDR2 is SNEGSKA in the germline V gene (reference sequence). This CDR3 has 15 amino acids. Trimming shortened V by 3 bases and J by 0 bases, and 14 bases separated the two germline ends.

In this sample, this clonotype turned up many times. The chain employs TRBV12-3 or TRBV12-4 and TRBJ1-2, with 7 nucleotides matching TRBD1. This CDR3 contains 13 residues. With 7 bases clipped from V and 6 bases from J, the junction kept 8 bases outside the gene matches. Written as DNA, the CDR3 is TGTGCCAGCACCGCCGGGACAGTTAATGGCTACACCTTC. Its protein is CASTAGTVNGYTF.

The J gene is TRBJ1-1, the V gene TRBV4-1, with TRBD1 matching over 8 bases. Germline V lookup: CDR1 MGHRA, CDR2 YSYEKL. The CDR3 has 12 amino acids. J lost 7 bases, V lost 9 bases, and 7 bases had no gene match. CDR3 bases: TGCGCCAGTCGACAGGGGTATAATGAAGCTTTCTTT. Amino acids: CASRQGYNEAFF.

This clonotype was seen ten or more times. The V gene is TRBV4-2, the J gene TRBJ2-3; D gene ambiguous. The CDR3 extends over 16 amino acids. V lost 1 base, J lost 5 bases, and 16 bases lay in between. From germline, CDR1 is LGHNA and CDR2 YNFKEQ. CDR3 in amino acids: CASSQGGRISKDTQYF. CDR3 coding DNA: TGTGCCAGCAGCCAAGGAGGCAGAATCAGTAAAGATACGCAGTATTTT.

At least ten counts were recorded for this clonotype. The chain is built from TRBV12-3 or TRBV12-4 and TRBJ2-7, with D perhaps matching TRBD1 (6 bases). The CDR3 covers 13 residues. Trimming shortened V by 3 bases and J by 4 bases, and 10 bases separated the two germline ends. CDR3 sequence reads: CASSLTGHYEQYF. Here the CDR3 DNA reads TGTGCCAGCAGTTTGACAGGACATTACGAGCAGTACTTC.

The rearrangement joins TRBV5-6 to TRBJ2-1, with TRBD2 identical over 14 bases. V was pared by 4 bases and J by 4 bases, with 4 bases of the junction left unmatched. The CDR3 totals 16 residues. Germline lookup yields CDR1 SGHDT and CDR2 YYEEEE. CDR3 nucleotide sequence: TGTGCCAGCAGCGGAGGGACTAGCGGGAGTTACAATGAGCAGTTCTTC. Its protein is CASSGGTSGSYNEQFF. Full variable domain (rest looked up from reference TRBV5-6 and TRBJ2-1): DAGVTQSPTHLIKTRGQQVTLRCSPKSGHDTVSWYQQALGQGPQFIFQYYEEEERQRGNFPDRFSGHQFPNYSSELNVNALLLGDSALYLCASSGGTSGSYNEQFFGPGTRLTVL.

This clonotype was found a few times. V and J are TRBV4-2 and TRBJ1-1; weak D call: TRBD1 (6 bases). V was pared by 4 bases and J by 3 bases, with 12 bases between. This CDR3 contains 14 residues. Per germline, CDR1 LGHNA and CDR2 YNFKEQ. DNA for the CDR3: TGTGCCAGCAGCCGGGGTGGGGGGCACACTGAAGCTTTCTTT. Protein sequence: CASSRGGGHTEAFF.

This clonotype was counted only a few times. The gene calls are TRBV12-3 or TRBV12-4 and TRBJ2-3, with 8 bases that match TRBD2. Losses at the gene ends were 5 bases for V and 6 bases for J; bases not matched to a gene: 16. The CDR3 is 17 residues long. Written as DNA, the CDR3 is TGTGCCAGCAGTGCCACGACTATCGGGAGGGCCTCTGATACGCAGTATTTT. Its translation: CASSATTIGRASDTQYF.

V and J are TRBV13 and TRBJ2-7, with D perhaps TRBD1 (5 bases). V shed 3 bases and J shed 6 bases, with 12 bases lying between them. Per germline, CDR1 PRHDT and CDR2 FYEKMQ (reference sequence). This CDR3 has 13 amino acids. The CDR3 nucleotides read TGTGCCAGCAGCTTCCAGAATGGGGCCGAGCAGTACTTC. Translating gives CASSFQNGAEQYF.

V gene TRBV5-1 combines with J gene TRBJ2-3, with D possibly being TRBD2 (6 bases). Germline lookup yields CDR1 SGHRS and CDR2 YFSETQ. There are 15 residues in the CDR3. V dropped 4 bases and J dropped 4 bases, with 16 bases sitting between them. For the CDR3, the DNA is TGCGCCAGCAGCCTTTACGGGAGTTCGGCAGATACGCAGTATTTT. Translation: CASSLYGSSADTQYF.

This clonotype was detected a few times. The chain joins TRBV4-3 to TRBJ2-1; D gene unclear. Looked up from germline, CDR1 is LGHNA and CDR2 is YSLEER. V lost 1 base to trimming and J lost 8 bases, with 12 bases between them. The CDR3 contains 14 residues. In nucleotides, the CDR3 is TGCGCCAGCAGCCAAGGACCCAGCTCCTATGAGCAGTTCTTC. This encodes CASSQGPSSYEQFF.

This clonotype was observed many times. The chain has TRBV7-2 and TRBJ1-2; D is unresolved. Germline V gene data show CDR1 as SGHTA and CDR2 as FQGNSA. CDR3 size: 12 residues. V was trimmed by 1 base and J by 7 bases, leaving 7 bases between them. CDR3 protein: CASSLGSGGYTF. The CDR3 DNA sequence: TGTGCCAGCAGCTTAGGGTCGGGTGGCTACACCTTC.

This clonotype was observed a handful of times. The V and J genes are TRBV29-1 and TRBJ2-7; D is ambiguous. CDR1 and CDR2 (germline): SQVTM, ANQGSEA. Trimming cost V 3 bases and J 3 bases, with 18 bases left between them. This CDR3 has 15 amino acids. CDR3 in amino acids: CSVDKGKEGRYEQYF. The DNA of the CDR3 is TGCAGCGTTGATAAAGGAAAGGAAGGGCGCTACGAGCAGTACTTC.

This clonotype was counted only a few times. The chain carries TRBV10-2 and TRBJ2-7, with 8 bases fitting TRBD2. CDR1 is WSHSY and CDR2 is SAAADI in the germline V gene. With V trimmed by 2 bases and J by 0 bases, 3 bases remained unmatched. CDR3 size: 15 residues. The CDR3 region is CASSEGRGGSYEQYF. CDR3 in DNA: TGCGCCAGCAGTGAGGGACGGGGGGGCTCCTACGAGCAGTACTTC.

There are a few counts of this clonotype. The V call is TRBV13, the J call TRBJ1-1; TRBD1 is a possible D gene (5 bases). Trimming left V 5 bases short and J 0 bases short, with 22 bases between. The CDR3 has 18 residues. From germline, CDR1 is PRHDT and CDR2 FYEKMQ (reference sequence). The CDR3 bases are TGTGCCAGCAGCCCACGCCACTTTGTCGACAGCATGAACACTGAAGCTTTCTTT. Protein sequence: CASSPRHFVDSMNTEAFF.

This clonotype has just a few counts. J is TRBJ2-1 and V is TRBV3-1, with 8 bases matching TRBD2. Germline V gene data show CDR1 as LGHDT and CDR2 as YNNKEL (reference sequence). The CDR3 extends over 15 amino acids. The V segment lost 4 bases and the J segment 4 bases; nucleotides outside the gene matches: 6. The chain's CDR3 is CASSLVPSGYNEQFF. The CDR3 nucleotides read TGTGCCAGCAGCCTAGTTCCTAGCGGGTACAATGAGCAGTTCTTC.

This clonotype was observed a handful of times. The genes are TRBV5-6 and TRBJ1-2, with D possibly TRBD1 on 5 matching bases. CDR1 is SGHDT and CDR2 is YYEEEE in the germline V gene. This CDR3 spans 14 amino acids. Trimming left V 1 base short and J 6 bases short, with 13 bases between. The CDR3 loop is CASSLPRQRHGYTF. The DNA for the CDR3 is TGTGCCAGCAGCTTGCCCCGACAGAGACATGGCTACACCTTC.

The rearrangement links TRBV7-9 to TRBJ2-7; tentative D call: TRBD2 (6 bases). With 1 base removed from V and 3 bases from J, the gap between germline ends came to 10 bases. Germline loops: CDR1 SEHNR, CDR2 FQNEAQ (reference sequence). The CDR3 contains 14 residues. The CDR3 is CASSLGAGVYEQYF. CDR3 coding DNA: TGTGCCAGCAGCTTAGGAGCGGGTGTCTACGAGCAGTACTTC. Drawing the rest from reference TRBV7-9 and TRBJ2-7, the complete variable domain is DTGVSQNPRHKITKRGQNVTFRCDPISEHNRLYWYRQTLGQGPEFLTYFQNEAQLEKSRLLSDRFSAERPKGSFSTLEIQRTEQGDSAMYLCASSLGAGVYEQYFGPGTRLTVT.

The table lists this clonotype with a few counts. The CDR3 loop is CASSTSGHALLGYTF. In DNA form, the CDR3 reads TGTGCCAGCAGTACCTCGGGACATGCATTGTTGGGCTACACCTTC. The chain employs TRBV12-3 or TRBV12-4 and TRBJ1-2, with D possibly matching TRBD1 (6 bases). The CDR3 has 15 residues. V lost 5 bases and J lost 8, with 21 bases in between.

A few counts support this clonotype. The chain carries TRBV7-9 and TRBJ2-3; perhaps TRBD2 as D (6 bases). The ends were cut back, 3 bases at V and 8 bases at J, with 21 bases in the middle. CDR1 is SEHNR, CDR2 FQNEAQ, per germline (reference sequence). This CDR3 has 16 residues. The DNA of the CDR3 is TGTGCCAGCAGCTTGTTGTACAACGGGAGAGGTGGTACGCAGTATTTT. This sequence encodes CASSLLYNGRGGTQYF.

The V and J genes are TRBV29-1 and TRBJ1-2, with D tentatively TRBD1 (6 bases). The germline V gene has CDR1 SQVTM and CDR2 ANQGSEA. This CDR3 comprises 13 residues. The V end lost 6 bases, the J end lost 7 bases, and 18 bases lay between the germline ends. CDR3 sequence: CSVSPSGAGGYTF. Written as DNA, the CDR3 is TGCAGCGTGTCCCCATCAGGGGCGGGTGGCTACACCTTC.

The V and J genes are TRBV7-9 and TRBJ2-7; the D is unclear. Germline-derived CDR1 and CDR2 are SEHNR and FQNEAQ (reference sequence). CDR3 length: 13 amino acids. V lost 7 bases and J lost 0, with 10 bases in between. For the CDR3, the DNA is TGTGCCAGCACCTACCCCCTCTCCTACGAGCAGTACTTC. It yields the protein CASTYPLSYEQYF.

This clonotype was observed many times. This chain connects TRBV29-1 to TRBJ2-1, with D uncertain. V was clipped by 6 bases and J by 6 bases, with 12 bases between them. Germline CDR1 and CDR2: SQVTM and ANQGSEA. This CDR3 is 12 amino acids long. The CDR3 loop is CSVPGSGNEQFF. The CDR3 bases are TGCAGCGTACCCGGGTCTGGCAATGAGCAGTTCTTC.

This clonotype was counted at least ten times. The J gene is TRBJ2-5, the V gene TRBV10-3; possibly TRBD1 or TRBD2 for D (5 bases each). This CDR3 is built from 12 residues. V was trimmed by 6 bases and J by 5 bases, leaving 10 bases between them. From germline, CDR1 is ENHRY and CDR2 SYGVKD. CDR3: CAIREGRETQYF. CDR3 bases: TGTGCCATCAGAGAGGGGCGGGAGACCCAGTACTTC.

This clonotype has a count of ten or more. This CDR3 reads CASSRSGTYEQYF. The CDR3 coding sequence is TGTGCCAGCAGCCGAAGTGGGACCTACGAGCAGTACTTC. The rearrangement uses TRBV7-9 and TRBJ2-7; D call uncertain. Trimming removed 5 bases at V and 2 bases at J, with 10 bases between. CDR3 length: 13 residues. The germline V gene has CDR1 SEHNR and CDR2 FQNEAQ (reference sequence).

There are a few counts of this clonotype. CDR3 coding DNA: TGTGCCATCAGGCCTAACAGGGAGGACTATGGCTACACCTTC. Protein: CAIRPNREDYGYTF. This chain uses TRBV10-3 with TRBJ1-2; TRBD1 might be the D (6 bases). Trimming removed 6 bases at V and 3 bases at J, with 14 bases between. CDR1 is ENHRY and CDR2 is SYGVKD in the germline V gene. CDR3 size: 14 residues.